A single T cell receptor beta chain is shown here with its context. Its target is unknown. Sequencing used immunoSEQ multiplex PCR; TCRdb keeps in-frame clones, though not all of them. The table records approximately 140,000 clones, 90% of them present only once. The CDR3 runs to 15 residues. Germline V gene sequence: CDR1 SGHDT, CDR2 YYEEEE. V lost 4 bases and J lost 2; bases outside the gene matches: 8. These data are taken from a study of T cell responses to AZD1222 COVID-19 vaccine. Points from the study as a whole: Along spike, vaccine-associated CD4 TCRs were found throughout, with dominance at 160-218 and 743-854.

The TCR was taken from an adult in good health. The source was peripheral blood, collected on day 0 of AZD1222 vaccination. This rearrangement joins TRBV5-6 to TRBJ2-7; TRBD1 aligns across 8 bases. CDR3 sequence reads: CASSPVDRGAYEQYF. In nucleotides, the CDR3 is TGTGCCAGCAGCCCAGTAGACAGGGGAGCCTACGAGCAGTACTTC.